The source of this T cell receptor beta chain is a study of cytomegalovirus exposure and HLA in healthy donors. Every donor was a healthy person donating bone marrow. The V gene lost 5 bases and the J gene lost 1 base, with 15 bases spanning the gap. The CDR3 is 16 amino acids. The germline gives CDR1 MDHEN, CDR2 SYDVKM. PCR employed 60 Vbeta and 13 Jbeta primers. Clones were read by immunoSEQ multiplex PCR, and TCRdb kept only the in-frame ones, dropping some. The table records 110,000 to 150,000 clones, 65% to 80% of them present only once. The source material was PBMCs. The TCR was taken from a woman in her thirties in good health and CMV-seronegative. The J gene is TRBJ1-5, the V gene TRBV28; the D is unclear. CDR3 in DNA: TGTGCCAGCAGTGCCTGGGGAGGGAGCAGCAATCAGCCCCAGCATTTT. It encodes CASSAWGGSSNQPQHF.